The entry below gives a single TCR beta chain sequence along with its context. The source of the sample is a study of PD-L1 blockade in urothelial cancer. For the study at large: The study started patients on atezolizumab in the mid-2010s, giving 1,200 mg intravenously every 3 weeks. Blood samples contained a median about 130,000 T cells.

Here immunoSEQ multiplex PCR was the method, and the copy in TCRdb shows in-frame clones only, minus some. This sample has about 45,000 clones, with around 82% found just once. This CDR3 spans 13 amino acids. Trimming took off 6 bases at V and 1 base at J, with 7 bases between the two ends. Germline CDR1 SGHRS, CDR2 YFSETQ. Time point reported: peripheral blood 6 weeks after treatment start. Patients each gave 1 to 8 samples, pretreatment and on-treatment. This chain connects TRBV5-1 to TRBJ2-2; D possibly corresponds to TRBD1 (5 bases). This TCR derives from a man aged 60 to 69 with urothelial cancer. The sequencing here drew on PBMCs, taken around atezolizumab (anti-PD-L1) treatment. The CDR3 spells CASTTGNTGELFF. DNA for the CDR3: TGCGCCAGCACTACAGGGAACACCGGGGAGCTGTTTTTT.